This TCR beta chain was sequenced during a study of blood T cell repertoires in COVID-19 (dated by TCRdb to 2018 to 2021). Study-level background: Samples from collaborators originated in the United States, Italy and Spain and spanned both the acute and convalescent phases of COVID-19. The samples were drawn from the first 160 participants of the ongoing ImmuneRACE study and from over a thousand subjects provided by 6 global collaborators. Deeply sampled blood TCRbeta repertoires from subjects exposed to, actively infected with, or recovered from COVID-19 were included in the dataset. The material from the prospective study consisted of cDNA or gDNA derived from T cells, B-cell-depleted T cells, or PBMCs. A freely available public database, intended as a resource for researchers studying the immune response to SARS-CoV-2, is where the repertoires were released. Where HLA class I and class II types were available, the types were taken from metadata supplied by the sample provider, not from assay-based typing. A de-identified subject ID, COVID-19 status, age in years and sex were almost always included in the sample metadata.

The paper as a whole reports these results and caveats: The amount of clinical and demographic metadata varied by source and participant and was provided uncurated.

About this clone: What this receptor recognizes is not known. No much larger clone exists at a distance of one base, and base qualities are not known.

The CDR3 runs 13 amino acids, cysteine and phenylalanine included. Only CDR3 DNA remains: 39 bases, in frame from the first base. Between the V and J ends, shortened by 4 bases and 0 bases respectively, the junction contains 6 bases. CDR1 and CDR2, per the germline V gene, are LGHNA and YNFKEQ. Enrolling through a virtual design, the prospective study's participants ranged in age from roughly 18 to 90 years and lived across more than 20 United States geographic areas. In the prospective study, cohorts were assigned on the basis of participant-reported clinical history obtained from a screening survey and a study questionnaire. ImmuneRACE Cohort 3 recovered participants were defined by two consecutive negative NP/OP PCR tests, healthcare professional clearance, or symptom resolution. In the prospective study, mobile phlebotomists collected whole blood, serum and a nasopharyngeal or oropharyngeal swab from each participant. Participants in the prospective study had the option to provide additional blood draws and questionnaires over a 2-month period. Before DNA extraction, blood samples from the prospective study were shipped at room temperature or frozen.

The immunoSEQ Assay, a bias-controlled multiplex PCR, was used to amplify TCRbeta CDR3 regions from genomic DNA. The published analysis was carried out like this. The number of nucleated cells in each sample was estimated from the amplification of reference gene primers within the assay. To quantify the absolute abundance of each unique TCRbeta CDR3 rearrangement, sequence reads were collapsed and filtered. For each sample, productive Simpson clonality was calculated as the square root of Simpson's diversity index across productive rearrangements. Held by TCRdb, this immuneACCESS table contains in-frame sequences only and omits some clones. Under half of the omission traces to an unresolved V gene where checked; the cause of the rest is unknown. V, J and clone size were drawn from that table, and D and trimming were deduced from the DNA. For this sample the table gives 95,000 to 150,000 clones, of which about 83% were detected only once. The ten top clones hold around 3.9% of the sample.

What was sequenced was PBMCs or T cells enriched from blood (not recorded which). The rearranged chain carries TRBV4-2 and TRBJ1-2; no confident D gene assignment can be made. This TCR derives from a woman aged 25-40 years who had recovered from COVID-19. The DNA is TGTGCCAGCAGCCCAACAGCTAACTATGGCTACACCTTC. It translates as CASSPTANYGYTF.